This T cell receptor beta chain was recovered during a study of neurological immune-mediated disorders. The team produced cDNA through 5'RACE using 10-nucleotide random UMIs. TCRdb processed the 5' RACE reads anew with MiXCR; each CDR3 protein has one entry. Of around 47,000 distinct CDR3 sequences in the sample, roughly 21% were seen once. The sample's time point: technical triplicate 3. 2 million unsorted PBMCs were stored in RNAlater at -80 °C before RNA extraction. Germline lookup yields CDR1 SGHRS and CDR2 YFSETQ. J was trimmed by 5 bases and V by 0 bases; bases with no gene match: 26. CDR3 length equals 22 residues.

The chain couples TRBV5-1 to TRBJ2-5; TRBD1 matches 9 bases. The sequencing sample was made of PBMCs. This receptor was obtained from a man aged 55 to 70 with HTLV-1-associated myelopathy (HAM/TSP). The CDR3 sequence is CASSLAGDRVVISTGGLETQYF. For the CDR3, the DNA is TGCGCCAGCAGCTTGGCCGGGGACAGGGTTGTTATTTCGACGGGAGGCTTGGAGACCCAGTACTTC. The full variable domain, its missing parts supplied by reference TRBV5-1 and TRBJ2-5, is KAGVTQTPRYLIKTRGQQVTLSCSPISGHRSVSWYQQTPGQGLQFLFEYFSETQRNKGNFPGRFSGRQFSNSRSEMNVSTLELGDSALYLCASSLAGDRVVISTGGLETQYFGPGTRLLVL.